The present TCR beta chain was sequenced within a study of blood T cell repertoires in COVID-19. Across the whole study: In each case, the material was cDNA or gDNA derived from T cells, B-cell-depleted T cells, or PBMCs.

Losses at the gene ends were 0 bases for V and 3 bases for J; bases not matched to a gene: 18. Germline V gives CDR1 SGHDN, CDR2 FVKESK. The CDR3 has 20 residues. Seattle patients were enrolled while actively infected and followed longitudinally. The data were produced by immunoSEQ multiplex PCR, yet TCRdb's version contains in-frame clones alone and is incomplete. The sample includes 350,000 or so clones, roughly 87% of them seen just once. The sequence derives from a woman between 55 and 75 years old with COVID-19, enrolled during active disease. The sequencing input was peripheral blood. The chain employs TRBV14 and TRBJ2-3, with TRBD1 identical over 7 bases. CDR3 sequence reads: CASSQDLTRQGDLWTDTQYF. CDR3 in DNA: TGTGCCAGCAGCCAAGATCTTACGAGACAGGGTGACCTGTGGACAGATACGCAGTATTTT.